This T cell receptor beta chain originates from a study of blood T cells in healthy people across ages. This CDR3 is 16 amino acids long. Alongside a J-beta primer mix, a sample-barcoded 5' primer served in a second PCR lasting about 7 to 12 cycles. A single record per CDR3 protein comes from TCRdb applying MiXCR to the 5' RACE reads. The sample yields 750,000 or so distinct CDR3 sequences, more than 20% seen once. These data are also associated with another study on T cells of mothers and their children.

The rearrangement links TRBV21-1 to TRBJ2-4; the table's D call, TRBD2, was not checked against the DNA. TRBV21-1 is reported as a pseudogene. This TCR was recovered from a boy younger than 18 in good health. The sample comprised blood. CDR3 loop: CASSNSGRRAKNIQYF. The CDR3 nucleotides read TGTGCCAGCAGCAATAGCGGGAGGCGGGCCAAAAACATTCAGTACTTC.